There are a few counts of the clone carrying this TCR beta chain. These data come from a study of blood T cell repertoires in COVID-19. The assay was immunoSEQ multiplex PCR, and TCRdb's table has in-frame clones only and misses some. Among 350,000 to 550,000 clones listed, roughly 85% were seen once. V lost 8 bases to trimming and J lost 2 bases, with 10 bases between them. The germline CDR1 and CDR2 sequences are GTSNPN and SVGIG (reference sequence). The CDR3 sequence is 12 residues long. The chain carries TRBV30 and TRBJ1-5; D is uncertain. Sequencing input: PBMCs or T cells enriched from blood (not recorded which). The sequence was obtained from a woman aged 18-29 years with acute COVID-19. CDR3 amino acids: CAGEWGNQPQHF. The CDR3 DNA is TGTGCCGGAGAGTGGGGCAATCAGCCCCAGCATTTT.